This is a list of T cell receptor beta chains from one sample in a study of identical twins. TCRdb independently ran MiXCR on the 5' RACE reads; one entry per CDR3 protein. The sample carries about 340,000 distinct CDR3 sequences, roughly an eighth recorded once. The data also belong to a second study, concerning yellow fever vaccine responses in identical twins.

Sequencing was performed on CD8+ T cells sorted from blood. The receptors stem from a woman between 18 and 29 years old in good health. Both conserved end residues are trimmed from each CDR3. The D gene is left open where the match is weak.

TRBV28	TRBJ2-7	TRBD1	ASSQDRAYEQY
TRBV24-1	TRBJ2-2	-	ATSDWGHTGELF
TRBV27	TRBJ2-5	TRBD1	ASTGTGSRETQY
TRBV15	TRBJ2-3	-	ATSYVGLADTQY
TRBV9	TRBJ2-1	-	ASSVGENRVYNEQF
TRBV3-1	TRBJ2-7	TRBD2	ASSQTGTSGAYEQY
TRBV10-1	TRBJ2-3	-	ASSESHLTDTQY
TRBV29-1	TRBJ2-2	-	SVEVRPRELF
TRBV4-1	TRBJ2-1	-	ASTRTEASSYNEQF
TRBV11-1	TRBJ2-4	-	ASSFMAGLAKNIQY
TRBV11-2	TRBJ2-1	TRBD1	ASSPWPDRASQYYNEQF
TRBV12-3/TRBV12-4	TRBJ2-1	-	ASSLVAAYNEQF
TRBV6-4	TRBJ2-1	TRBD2	ASSVKAGGSNEQF
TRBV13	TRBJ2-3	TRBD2	ASSSGLAGVDTQY
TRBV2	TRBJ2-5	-	ASSEALDRQETQY
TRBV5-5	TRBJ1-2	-	ASGPHLRDTALIYGYT
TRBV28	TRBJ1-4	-	ASSLISGANEKLF
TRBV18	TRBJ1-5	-	ASSRAANQPQH
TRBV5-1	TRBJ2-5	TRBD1	ASSGKPGQGETQY
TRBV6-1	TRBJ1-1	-	ASTKGGRTEAF
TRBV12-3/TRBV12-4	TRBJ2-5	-	ASSLAARETQY
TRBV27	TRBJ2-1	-	ARRGNLLSSYNEQF
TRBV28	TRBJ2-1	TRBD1	ASSFPPDRAYNEQF
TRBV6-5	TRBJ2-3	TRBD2	ASTSGSADTQY
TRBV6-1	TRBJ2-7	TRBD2	ASSLAGSHEQY
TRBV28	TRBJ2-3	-	ASSFGSAATDTQY
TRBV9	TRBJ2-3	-	ASSAWGADTQY
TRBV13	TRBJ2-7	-	ASSPGPSSYEQY
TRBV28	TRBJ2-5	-	ASSFGLETQY
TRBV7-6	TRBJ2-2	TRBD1	ASSERTGNTGELF
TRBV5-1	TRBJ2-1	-	ASSLDIYPPDEQF
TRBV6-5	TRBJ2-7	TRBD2	ASSSAGGPINYEQY
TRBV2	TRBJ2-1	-	ASSEALGWGGYNEQF
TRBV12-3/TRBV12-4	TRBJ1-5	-	ASSFSPENQPQH
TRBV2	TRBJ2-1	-	ATFGRYNEQF
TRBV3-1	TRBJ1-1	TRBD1	ASSQPGQGTWEAF
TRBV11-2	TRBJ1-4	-	ASSLWDLGEKLF
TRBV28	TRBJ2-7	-	ASSLAPRNEQY
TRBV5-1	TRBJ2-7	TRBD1	ASSFMAGGEQY
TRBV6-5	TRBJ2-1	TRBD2	ASSYSSSGEYNEQF
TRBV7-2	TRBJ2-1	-	ASSLVSLGEQF
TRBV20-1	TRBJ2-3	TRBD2	SASLAGGSTDTQY
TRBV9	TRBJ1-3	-	ASSVGGGTGNTIY
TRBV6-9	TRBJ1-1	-	ASSYTDGDTIVGNTEAF